This T cell receptor beta chain was sequenced for a study of T cells after yellow fever vaccination. Study-wide results and limits: Detected again after the booster were most primary-vaccination clones, at 95% to 98% CD4 and roughly 88% CD8. Relatively few clonotypes were ones that appeared in both CD4 and CD8 compartments.

In making TCR cDNA, 5'RACE template switching added a universal primer site and UMIs to it. From the 5' RACE reads, TCRdb called clonotypes with MiXCR, one entry per CDR3 protein. The repertoire holds about 250,000 distinct CDR3 sequences, with roughly 3.7% as singletons. Deletions cut 0 bases from V and 2 bases from J, with 10 bases between. The CDR3 extends over 15 amino acids. Germline CDR1 is SGHRS and CDR2 is YFSETQ. This clonotype was observed many times. No antigen is known for it. Sequencing was performed on PBMCs, taken 15 days after the yellow fever booster vaccination. V and J are TRBV5-1 and TRBJ2-3; D gene uncertain. The sequence derives from a man aged 18 to 30 who received the YFV17D yellow fever vaccine. The DNA of the CDR3 is TGCGCCAGCAGCTTGGGGTCGCCGCTCACAGATACGCAGTATTTT. Translated: CASSLGSPLTDTQYF.